What follows are 21 T cell receptor beta chains derived from one specimen sequenced in a study of T cell responses to AZD1222 COVID-19 vaccine. The method was immunoSEQ multiplex PCR; TCRdb's version includes in-frame clones alone and lacks a portion of them. This table has about 150,000 clones, approximately 87% appearing once. This sample comprised peripheral blood, obtained 28 days after the second AZD1222 dose. These receptors originate from an adult who received the AZD1222 COVID-19 vaccine.

The chain is built from TRBV7-8 and TRBJ1-4, with 11 nucleotides matching TRBD1. There are 14 residues in the CDR3. The trim removed 5 bases at V and 11 bases at J, leaving 7 bases unmatched. The germline V gene encodes CDR1 SGHVS and CDR2 FQNEAQ. CDR3 DNA: TGTGCCAGCAGCGCGGGACAGGGGGAGGGGAAACTGTTTTTT. Its translation: CASSAGQGEGKLFF.

The chain carries TRBV19 and TRBJ1-1; 7 bases map to TRBD1. The germline gives CDR1 LNHDA, CDR2 SQIVND (reference sequence). The CDR3 consists of 13 residues. Unmatched junction bases numbered 4, after V lost 8 bases and J lost 1 base. The CDR3 DNA reads TGTGCCAGTCGTACAGGGGAGAACACTGAAGCTTTCTTT. This gives the protein CASRTGENTEAFF. Full variable domain (rest looked up from reference TRBV19 and TRBJ1-1): DGGITQSPKYLFRKEGQNVTLSCEQNLNHDAMYWYRQDPGQGLRLIYYSQIVNDFQKGDIAEGYSVSREKKESFPLTVTSAQKNPTAFYLCASRTGENTEAFFGQGTRLTVV.

This rearrangement joins TRBV4-1 to TRBJ2-2; the D is unclear. Germline CDR1 reads MGHRA; CDR2 reads YSYEKL. The V end was cut by 0 bases, the J end by 0 bases, with 17 bases between. The CDR3 sequence is 19 residues long. The DNA of the CDR3 is TGCGCCAGCAGCCAAGAACCCTCAACCGCCACCGCGAACACCGGGGAGCTGTTTTTT. Its translation is CASSQEPSTATANTGELFF.

V usage is TRBV7-2 and J usage is TRBJ1-2; 8 bases match TRBD1. This CDR3 spans 14 amino acids. V gave up 2 bases and J gave up 8 bases; unmatched junction bases: 7. Germline CDR1 reads SGHTA; CDR2 reads FQGNSA. The CDR3: CASSLLQGGFGYTF. CDR3 bases: TGTGCCAGCAGCTTACTACAGGGGGGTTTCGGCTACACCTTC.

The chain has TRBV7-9 and TRBJ2-5; 14 bases fit TRBD2. V lost 5 bases, J lost 4 bases, and 3 bases stayed unmatched. The CDR3 is 15 amino acids. Germline CDR1 SEHNR, CDR2 FQNEAQ (reference sequence). The CDR3 DNA follows: TGTGCCAGCAGCCCCGGACTAGCGGGGGGAGAGACCCAGTACTTC. This sequence encodes CASSPGLAGGETQYF.

The rearrangement links TRBV6-1 to TRBJ2-7; D ambiguous. The CDR3 is 13 amino acids. Between the trimmed V and J ends, which lost 2 bases and 3 bases, there was a span of 8 bases. The germline V gene has CDR1 MNHNS and CDR2 SASEGT. In nucleotides, the CDR3 is TGTGCCAGCAGTGAACGGACGAACTACGAGCAGTACTTC. Translation: CASSERTNYEQYF.

The V gene is TRBV18, the J gene TRBJ2-7; 9 bases align to TRBD2. From germline, CDR1 is KGHSH and CDR2 LQKENI. V lost 2 bases, J lost 2 bases, and 1 base stayed unmatched. The CDR3 extends over 14 amino acids. CDR3: CASSPLAGAYEQYF. The CDR3 DNA is TGTGCCAGCTCACCATTAGCGGGGGCCTACGAGCAGTACTTC.

This sequence joins TRBV5-1 and TRBJ2-7; D not resolved. CDR1 and CDR2 from the germline V gene are SGHRS and YFSETQ. Trimming took 4 bases from V and 4 from J, leaving 15 bases between them. The CDR3 length is 14 residues. The CDR3, as DNA: TGCGCCAGCAGCACCCCCCCGAGCTCGTACGAGCAGTACTTC. Translating it yields CASSTPPSSYEQYF.

CDR3 sequence: CASSLGLAGNDEQFF. CDR3 bases: TGCGCCAGCAGCTTAGGACTAGCGGGAAACGATGAGCAGTTCTTC. The V gene is TRBV5-1, the J gene TRBJ2-1; TRBD2 agrees at 12 bases. With V trimmed by 2 bases and J by 8 bases, 5 bases remained unmatched. The germline gives CDR1 SGHRS, CDR2 YFSETQ. The CDR3 consists of 15 residues.

CDR3 loop: CASSLGWNTEAFF. The CDR3 DNA reads TGTGCCAGCAGTTTAGGCTGGAACACTGAAGCTTTCTTT. V is TRBV27 and J is TRBJ1-1; D is undetermined. The CDR3 length is 13 residues. V gave up 2 bases and J gave up 1 base, with 5 bases separating them. Looked up from germline, CDR1 is MNHEY and CDR2 is SMNVEV (reference sequence).

The chain joins TRBV27 to TRBJ2-7, with 13 bases aligning to TRBD2. The CDR3 runs 16 residues. V gave up 6 bases and J gave up 5 bases; unmatched junction bases: 10. The germline gives CDR1 MNHEY, CDR2 SMNVEV (reference sequence). The CDR3 spells CASRRTGTSGMDEQYF. The CDR3 nucleotides read TGTGCCAGCAGGAGGACCGGGACTAGCGGGATGGACGAGCAGTACTTC.

This rearrangement joins TRBV7-9 to TRBJ1-2, with 10 bases aligning to TRBD1. Trimming took 4 bases from V and 5 from J; bases not matched to a gene: 10. CDR1 and CDR2 from the germline V gene are SEHNR and FQNEAQ (reference sequence). This CDR3 is 16 amino acids long. The CDR3 here is CASSSGQGIKPYGYTF. CDR3 coding DNA: TGTGCCAGCAGCTCGGGACAGGGGATCAAGCCTTATGGCTACACCTTC.

CDR3 sequence (DNA): TGTGCCAGCAGCCAATCCATCGGACTAGCGGACTACGAGCAGTACTTC. It codes for CASSQSIGLADYEQYF. The chain employs TRBV3-1 (or the pseudogene TRBV3-2) and TRBJ2-7, with 10 bases aligning to TRBD2. The junction had 7 bases not matched to a gene; V was cut back by 2 bases and J by 3 bases. CDR1 is LGHDT, CDR2 YNNKEL, per germline (reference sequence). The CDR3 covers 16 residues.

This clone was counted only a few times. The chain has TRBV10-1 and TRBJ2-7; 12 bases align to TRBD2. Germline-derived CDR1 and CDR2 are WNHNN and SYGVQD (reference sequence). J was trimmed by 3 bases and V by 5 bases; bases with no gene match: 5. The CDR3 covers 15 residues. CDR3 sequence (DNA): TGCGCCAGCAGTACACTAGCGGGAGGCCGCTACGAGCAGTACTTC. Its protein is CASSTLAGGRYEQYF.

J is TRBJ2-2 and V is TRBV7-8, with 8 bases identical to TRBD1. CDR1 SGHVS and CDR2 FQNEAQ come from the germline V gene. CDR3 length equals 16 residues. V lost 1 base and J lost 6; bases outside the gene matches: 7. The CDR3 sequence: CASSLGGLDRAGELFF. The DNA for the CDR3 is TGTGCCAGCAGCTTAGGCGGTTTGGACAGGGCCGGGGAGCTGTTTTTT.

The rearrangement joins TRBV28 to TRBJ2-5; TRBD2 is a possible D gene (5 bases). Germline V gene lookup returns CDR1 MDHEN and CDR2 SYDVKM. This CDR3 is 14 amino acids long. Trimming left V 2 bases short and J 1 base short, with 8 bases between. As DNA, the CDR3 is TGTGCCAGCAGTTTAATAGCGCTCCAAGAGACCCAGTACTTC. This gives the protein CASSLIALQETQYF.

On this clone itself: This sample also contains other DNA sequences that code for the same CDR3. This chain uses TRBV3-1 (or the pseudogene TRBV3-2) with TRBJ2-5; the match to TRBD2 covers 11 bases. CDR1 LGHDT and CDR2 YNNKEL come from the germline V gene (reference sequence). The CDR3 has 16 amino acids. Trimming cost V 0 bases and J 2 bases; bases outside gene matches: 2. The CDR3 DNA reads as TGTGCCAGCAGCCAAGATAGACTAGCGGGACAAGAGACCCAGTACTTC. Translated, it gives CASSQDRLAGQETQYF.

This chain uses TRBV20-1 with TRBJ2-1, with D unclear. The germline CDR1 and CDR2 sequences are DFQATT and SNEGSKA (reference sequence). This CDR3 region has 10 residues. CDR3 residues: CSGLWNEQFF. Written as DNA, the CDR3 is TGCAGCGGGTTGTGGAATGAGCAGTTCTTC.

The V and J genes are TRBV24-1 and TRBJ2-7; D is perhaps TRBD2 (6 bases). This CDR3 region has 14 residues. The germline CDR1 and CDR2 sequences are KGHDR and SFDVKD. V lost 3 bases and J 0 bases, leaving 8 bases between the germline ends. The CDR3 region is CATSDPGLSYEQYF. The CDR3 bases are TGTGCCACCAGTGATCCGGGACTCTCCTACGAGCAGTACTTC.

The CDR3 region is CASSAGREGSYNEQFF. The CDR3 DNA is TGTGCCAGTAGCGCAGGGCGGGAGGGGTCCTACAATGAGCAGTTCTTC. The rearrangement joins TRBV19 to TRBJ2-1; 9 bases are shared with TRBD2. The CDR3 is made up of 16 amino acids. The J segment lost 1 base and the V segment lost 6 bases, leaving 7 bases of the junction unmatched. CDR1 LNHDA and CDR2 SQIVND come from the germline V gene (reference sequence).

V usage is TRBV27 and J usage is TRBJ1-4, with 11 nucleotides matching TRBD1. The V gene's germline CDR1 is MNHEY and CDR2 SMNVEV (reference sequence). V shed 8 bases, J shed 7 bases, and the junction held 12 bases outside the gene matches. This CDR3 contains 16 residues. The CDR3 reads CASGPGQGVSGEKLFF. In nucleotides, the CDR3 is TGTGCCAGCGGGCCGGGACAGGGGGTGAGTGGTGAAAAACTGTTTTTT. Full variable domain (remainder filled in from reference TRBV27 and TRBJ1-4): EAQVTQNPRYLITVTGKKLTVTCSQNMNHEYMSWYRQDPGLGLRQIYYSMNVEVTDKGDVPEGYKVSRKEKRNFPLILESPSPNQTSLYFCASGPGQGVSGEKLFFGSGTQLSVL.